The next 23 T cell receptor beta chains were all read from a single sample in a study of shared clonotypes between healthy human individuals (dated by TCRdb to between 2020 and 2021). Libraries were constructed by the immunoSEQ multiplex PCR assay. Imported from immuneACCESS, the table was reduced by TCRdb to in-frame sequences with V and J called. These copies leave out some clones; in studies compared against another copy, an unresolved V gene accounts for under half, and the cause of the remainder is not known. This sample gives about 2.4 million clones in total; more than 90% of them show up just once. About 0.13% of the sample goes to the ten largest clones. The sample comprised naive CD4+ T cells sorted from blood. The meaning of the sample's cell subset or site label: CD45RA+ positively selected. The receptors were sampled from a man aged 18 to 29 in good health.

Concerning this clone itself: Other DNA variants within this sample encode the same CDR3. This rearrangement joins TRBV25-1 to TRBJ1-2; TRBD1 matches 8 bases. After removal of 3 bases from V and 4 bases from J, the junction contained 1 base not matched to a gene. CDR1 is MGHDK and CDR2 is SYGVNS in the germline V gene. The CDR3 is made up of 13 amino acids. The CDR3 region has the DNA TGTGCCAGCAGTGACAGGGGGCTCTATGGCTACACCTTC. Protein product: CASSDRGLYGYTF.

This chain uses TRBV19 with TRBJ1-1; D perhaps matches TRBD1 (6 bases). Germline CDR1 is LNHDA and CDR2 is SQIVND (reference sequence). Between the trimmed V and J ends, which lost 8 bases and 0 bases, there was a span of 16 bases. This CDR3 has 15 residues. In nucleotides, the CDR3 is TGTGCCAGTGCGATGGACAGATTGATGAACACTGAAGCTTTCTTT. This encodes CASAMDRLMNTEAFF.

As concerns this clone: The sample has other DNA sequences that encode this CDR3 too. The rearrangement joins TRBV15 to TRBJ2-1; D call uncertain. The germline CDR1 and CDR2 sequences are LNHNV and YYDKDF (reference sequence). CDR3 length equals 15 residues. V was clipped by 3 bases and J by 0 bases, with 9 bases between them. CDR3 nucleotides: TGTGCCACCAGCAGGGGCGGAAGCTCCTACAATGAGCAGTTCTTC. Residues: CATSRGGSSYNEQFF.

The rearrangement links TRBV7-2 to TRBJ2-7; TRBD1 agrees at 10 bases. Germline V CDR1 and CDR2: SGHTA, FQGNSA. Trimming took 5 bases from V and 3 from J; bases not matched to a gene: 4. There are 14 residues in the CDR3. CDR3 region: CASSEGQGYYEQYF. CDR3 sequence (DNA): TGTGCCAGCAGCGAGGGACAGGGGTACTACGAGCAGTACTTC.

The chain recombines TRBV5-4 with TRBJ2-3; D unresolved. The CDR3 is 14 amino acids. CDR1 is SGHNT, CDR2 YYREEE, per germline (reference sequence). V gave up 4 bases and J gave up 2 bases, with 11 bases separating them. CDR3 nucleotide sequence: TGTGCCAGCAGCGCCGCGGATATCACAGATACGCAGTATTTT. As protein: CASSAADITDTQYF.

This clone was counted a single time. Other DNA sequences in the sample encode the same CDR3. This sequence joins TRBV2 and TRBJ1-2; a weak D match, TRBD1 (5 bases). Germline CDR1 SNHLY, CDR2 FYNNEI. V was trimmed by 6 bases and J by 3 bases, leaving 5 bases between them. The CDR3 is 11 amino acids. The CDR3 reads CASSRDYGYTF. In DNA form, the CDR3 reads TGTGCCAGCAGCAGGGACTATGGCTACACCTTC.

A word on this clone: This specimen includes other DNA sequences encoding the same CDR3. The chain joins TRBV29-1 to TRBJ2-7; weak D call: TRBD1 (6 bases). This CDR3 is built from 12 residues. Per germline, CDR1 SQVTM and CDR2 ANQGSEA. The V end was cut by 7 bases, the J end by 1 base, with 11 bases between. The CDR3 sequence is CSGRDTSYEQYF. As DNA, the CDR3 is TGCAGCGGTAGGGACACTTCCTACGAGCAGTACTTC.

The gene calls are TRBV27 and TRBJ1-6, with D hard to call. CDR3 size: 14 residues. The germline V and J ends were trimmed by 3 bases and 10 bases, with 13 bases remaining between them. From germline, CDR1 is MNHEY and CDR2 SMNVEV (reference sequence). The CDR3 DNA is TGTGCCAGCAGTTTTCACGGGGTAGGGTCACCCCTCCACTTT. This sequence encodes CASSFHGVGSPLHF.

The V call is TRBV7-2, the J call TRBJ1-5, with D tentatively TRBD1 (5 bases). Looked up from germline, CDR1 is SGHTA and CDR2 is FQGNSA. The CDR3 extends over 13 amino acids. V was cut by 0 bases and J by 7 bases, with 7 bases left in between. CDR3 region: CASSLAGAQPQHF. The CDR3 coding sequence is TGTGCCAGCAGCTTAGCAGGGGCCCAGCCCCAGCATTTT.

CDR3 DNA sequence: TGTGCCAGCAGCATTAGCGGGAGGGCCGGGGAGCTGTTTTTT. Translating it yields CASSISGRAGELFF. The rearrangement uses TRBV5-4 and TRBJ2-2; TRBD2 matches 11 bases. The CDR3 covers 14 residues. Germline V gene sequence: CDR1 SGHNT, CDR2 YYREEE (reference sequence). V dropped 4 bases and J dropped 6; count of bases not matched to a gene: 2.

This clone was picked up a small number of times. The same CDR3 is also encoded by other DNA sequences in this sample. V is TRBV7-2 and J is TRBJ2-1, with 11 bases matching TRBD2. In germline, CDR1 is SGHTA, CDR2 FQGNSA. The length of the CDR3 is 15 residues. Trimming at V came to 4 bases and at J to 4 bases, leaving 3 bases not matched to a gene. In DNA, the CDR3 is TGTGCCAGCAGCTCCGGGACTAGCGGATACAATGAGCAGTTCTTC. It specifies CASSSGTSGYNEQFF. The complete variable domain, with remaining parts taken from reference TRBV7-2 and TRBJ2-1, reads GAGVSQSPSNKVTEKGKDVELRCDPISGHTALYWYRQSLGQGLEFLIYFQGNSAPDKSGLPSDRFSAERTGGSVSTLTIQRTQQEDSAVYLCASSSGTSGYNEQFFGPGTRLTVL.

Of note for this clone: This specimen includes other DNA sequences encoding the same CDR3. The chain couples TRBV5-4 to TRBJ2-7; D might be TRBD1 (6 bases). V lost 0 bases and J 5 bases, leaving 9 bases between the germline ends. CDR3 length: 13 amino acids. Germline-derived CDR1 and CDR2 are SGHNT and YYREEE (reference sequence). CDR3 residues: CASSLGGRDEQYF. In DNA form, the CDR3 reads TGTGCCAGCAGCTTGGGGGGGCGCGACGAGCAGTACTTC.

The CDR3 coding sequence is TGTGCCACCTTGCCAGGAGGAGGGAATGAAAAACTGTTTTTT. Encoded protein: CATLPGGGNEKLFF. The V gene is TRBV6-5, the J gene TRBJ1-4; D unresolved. In germline, CDR1 is MNHEY, CDR2 SVGAGI. The CDR3 is made up of 14 amino acids. Trimming cost V 10 bases and J 5 bases, with 17 bases left between them.

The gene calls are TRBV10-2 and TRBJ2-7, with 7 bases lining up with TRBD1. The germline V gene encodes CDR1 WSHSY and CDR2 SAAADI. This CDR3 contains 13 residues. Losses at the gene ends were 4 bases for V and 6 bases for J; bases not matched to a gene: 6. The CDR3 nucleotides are TGCGCCAGCAGTGGACAGGGTACGGGCGAGCAGTACTTC. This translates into CASSGQGTGEQYF.

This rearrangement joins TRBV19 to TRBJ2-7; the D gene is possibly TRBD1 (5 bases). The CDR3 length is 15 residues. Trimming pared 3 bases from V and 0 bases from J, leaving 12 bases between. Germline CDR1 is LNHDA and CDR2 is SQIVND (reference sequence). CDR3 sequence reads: CASSMNRLLSYEQYF. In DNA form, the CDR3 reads TGTGCCAGTAGTATGAACAGGCTCCTCTCCTACGAGCAGTACTTC. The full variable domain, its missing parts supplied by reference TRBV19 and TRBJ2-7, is DGGITQSPKYLFRKEGQNVTLSCEQNLNHDAMYWYRQDPGQGLRLIYYSQIVNDFQKGDIAEGYSVSREKKESFPLTVTSAQKNPTAFYLCASSMNRLLSYEQYFGPGTRLTVT.

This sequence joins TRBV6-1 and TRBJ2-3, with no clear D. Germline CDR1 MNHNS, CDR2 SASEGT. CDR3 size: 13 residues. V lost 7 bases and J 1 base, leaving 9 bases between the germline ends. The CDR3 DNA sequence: TGTGCCAGCACCCGATGGGGCACAGATACGCAGTATTTT. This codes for CASTRWGTDTQYF.

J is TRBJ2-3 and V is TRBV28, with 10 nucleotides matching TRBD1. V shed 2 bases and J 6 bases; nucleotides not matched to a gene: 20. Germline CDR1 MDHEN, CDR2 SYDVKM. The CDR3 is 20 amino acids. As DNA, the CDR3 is TGTGCCAGCAGTTTACCCCTTTTTGGGGTAGGGACAGGGGAAGCGGATACGCAGTATTTT. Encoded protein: CASSLPLFGVGTGEADTQYF.

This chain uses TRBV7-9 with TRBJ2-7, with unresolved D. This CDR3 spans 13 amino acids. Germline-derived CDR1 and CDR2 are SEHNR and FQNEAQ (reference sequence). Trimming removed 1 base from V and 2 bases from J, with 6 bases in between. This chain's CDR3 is CASSLEQPYEQYF. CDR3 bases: TGTGCCAGCAGCTTAGAACAGCCCTACGAGCAGTACTTC. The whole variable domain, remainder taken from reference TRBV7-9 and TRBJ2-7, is DTGVSQNPRHKITKRGQNVTFRCDPISEHNRLYWYRQTLGQGPEFLTYFQNEAQLEKSRLLSDRFSAERPKGSFSTLEIQRTEQGDSAMYLCASSLEQPYEQYFGPGTRLTVT.

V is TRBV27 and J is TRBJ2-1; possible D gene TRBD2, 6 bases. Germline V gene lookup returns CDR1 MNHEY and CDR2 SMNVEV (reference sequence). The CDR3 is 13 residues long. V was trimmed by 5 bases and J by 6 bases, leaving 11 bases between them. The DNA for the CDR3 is TGTGCCAGCAGTCACAGCGGGTCCAATGAGCAGTTCTTC. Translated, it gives CASSHSGSNEQFF.

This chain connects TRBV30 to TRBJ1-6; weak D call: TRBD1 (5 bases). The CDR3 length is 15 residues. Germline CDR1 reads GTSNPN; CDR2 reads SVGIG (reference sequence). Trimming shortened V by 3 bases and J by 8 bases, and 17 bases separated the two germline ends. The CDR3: CAWSRRGGTHSPLHF. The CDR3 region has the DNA TGTGCCTGGAGCCGACGGGGGGGGACCCATTCACCCCTCCACTTT.

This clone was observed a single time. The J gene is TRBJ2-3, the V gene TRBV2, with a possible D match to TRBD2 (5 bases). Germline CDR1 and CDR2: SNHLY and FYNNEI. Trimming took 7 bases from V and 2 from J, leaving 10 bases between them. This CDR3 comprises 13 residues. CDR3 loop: CASTRRITDTQYF. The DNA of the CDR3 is TGTGCCAGCACAAGGAGGATCACAGATACGCAGTATTTT.

CDR3 sequence: CASSLGLAGGSEQFF. CDR3 sequence (DNA): TGTGCCAGCAGCTTGGGACTAGCGGGAGGTAGTGAGCAGTTCTTC. The chain employs TRBV5-4 and TRBJ2-1; TRBD2 matches 13 bases. The CDR3 has 15 residues. J was trimmed by 9 bases and V by 0 bases; bases with no gene match: 3. In germline, CDR1 is SGHNT, CDR2 YYREEE (reference sequence).

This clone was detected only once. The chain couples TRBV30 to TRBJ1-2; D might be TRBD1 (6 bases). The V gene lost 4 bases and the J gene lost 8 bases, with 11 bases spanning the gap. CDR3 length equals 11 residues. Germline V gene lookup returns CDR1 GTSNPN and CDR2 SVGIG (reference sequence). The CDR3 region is CAWIEGGGYTF. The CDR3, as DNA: TGTGCCTGGATCGAGGGGGGCGGCTACACCTTC. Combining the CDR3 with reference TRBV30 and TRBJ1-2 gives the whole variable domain SQTIHQWPATLVQPVGSPLSLECTVEGTSNPNLYWYRQAAGRGLQLLFYSVGIGQISSEVPQNLSASRPQDRQFILSSKKLLLSDSGFYLCAWIEGGGYTFGSGTRLTVV.